This entry lists 12 T cell receptor beta chains sequenced from one sample in a study of shared clonotypes between healthy human individuals. Only in-frame clones appear in the TCRdb table, and some are missing; sequencing was by immunoSEQ multiplex PCR. The table lists 2 million to 2.5 million clones, about 92% of them singletons. The sample consisted of naive CD4+ T cells from PBMCs. Subset here: CD45RA+ positively selected. Every receptor here comes from a man aged 18 to 30 in good health. Some clones in this sample may be carry-over from other donors' samples.

This chain joins TRBV28 and TRBJ2-1; the D call may be TRBD1 or TRBD2 (5 bases each). Germline V gene data show CDR1 as MDHEN and CDR2 as SYDVKM. Trimming took 3 bases from V and 0 from J, leaving 12 bases between them. The CDR3 contains 16 residues. CDR3: CASSLRDDASYNEQFF. CDR3 DNA sequence: TGTGCCAGCAGTTTGAGGGACGACGCCTCCTACAATGAGCAGTTCTTC.

The V gene is TRBV6-5, the J gene TRBJ1-1, with D possibly being TRBD1 (6 bases). CDR3 length: 14 residues. V was clipped by 6 bases and J by 1 base, with 12 bases between them. In germline, CDR1 is MNHEY, CDR2 SVGAGI. The CDR3 region is CASRSPGQNTEAFF. In DNA, the CDR3 is TGTGCCAGCAGATCCCCGGGACAGAACACTGAAGCTTTCTTT.

This clone was detected once. V and J are TRBV18 and TRBJ2-7; unclear D gene. Trimming removed 0 bases at V and 3 bases at J, with 9 bases between. Germline V gene lookup returns CDR1 KGHSH and CDR2 LQKENI. The CDR3 sequence is 14 residues long. The CDR3 protein is CASSPPSADYEQYF. The CDR3 DNA follows: TGTGCCAGCTCACCACCAAGCGCCGACTACGAGCAGTACTTC.

In regard to this clone: The same CDR3 also results from other DNA sequences found in this sample. The chain uses TRBV28 and TRBJ2-7; D perhaps matches TRBD1 (5 bases). Germline V gene data show CDR1 as MDHEN and CDR2 as SYDVKM. Trimming took off 4 bases at V and 2 bases at J, with 9 bases between the two ends. The CDR3 totals 13 residues. The CDR3 region has the DNA TGTGCCAGCAGTTCCAGGGTACCCTACGAGCAGTACTTC. Translating gives CASSSRVPYEQYF.

This clone was recorded a few times. Other nucleotide sequences from this sample produce the same CDR3. The J gene is TRBJ1-5, the V gene TRBV28; D is unclear. Germline V gene data show CDR1 as MDHEN and CDR2 as SYDVKM. This CDR3 region has 14 residues. Trimming cost V 5 bases and J 0 bases, with 8 bases left between them. The CDR3 DNA reads TGTGCCAGCAGTCCGCGGGGTAGCAATCAGCCCCAGCATTTT. Translation: CASSPRGSNQPQHF.

This chain joins TRBV20-1 and TRBJ1-1; D is unresolved. The CDR3 extends over 11 amino acids. The V gene lost 1 base and the J gene lost 6 bases, with 6 bases spanning the gap. Germline assignment: CDR1 DFQATT and CDR2 SNEGSKA (reference sequence). CDR3 sequence (DNA): TGCAGTGCTAGAGGTCCGGCTGAAGCTTTCTTT. Residues: CSARGPAEAFF.

The chain is built from TRBV19 and TRBJ2-6, with D maybe TRBD1 (5 bases). Trimming removed 3 bases at V and 1 base at J, with 10 bases between. The CDR3 is 16 residues long. Germline assignment: CDR1 LNHDA and CDR2 SQIVND (reference sequence). In DNA, the CDR3 is TGTGCCAGTAGTATCCGGACACCATCTGGGGCCAACGTCCTGACTTTC. This gives the protein CASSIRTPSGANVLTF.

CDR3 loop: CASSLGRTGGEQYF. The CDR3, as DNA: TGCGCCAGCAGCTTGGGGCGGACAGGGGGCGAGCAGTACTTC. V and J are TRBV5-1 and TRBJ2-7; 10 bases are a match to TRBD1. CDR1 is SGHRS, CDR2 YFSETQ, per germline. V shed 0 bases, J shed 6 bases, and the junction held 3 bases outside the gene matches. This CDR3 spans 14 amino acids.

This chain joins TRBV10-1 and TRBJ2-7, with TRBD2 matching 11 bases. Germline V lookup: CDR1 WNHNN, CDR2 SYGVQD (reference sequence). The CDR3 runs 17 residues. V was clipped by 0 bases and J by 3 bases; unmatched bases: 7. CDR3 nucleotides: TGCGCCAGCAGTGAGTCCATTAGCGGGAGGGCCGTCTACGAGCAGTACTTC. Residues: CASSESISGRAVYEQYF.

The V gene is TRBV27, the J gene TRBJ1-1; D might be TRBD1 (5 bases). This CDR3 has 16 amino acids. Germline V gene lookup returns CDR1 MNHEY and CDR2 SMNVEV (reference sequence). V was trimmed by 0 bases and J by 1 base, leaving 12 bases between them. CDR3 DNA sequence: TGTGCCAGCAGTTTATCTACTGATGACAGGAACACTGAAGCTTTCTTT. This gives the protein CASSLSTDDRNTEAFF.

The genes are TRBV15 and TRBJ2-6; D remains ambiguous. CDR1 and CDR2 (germline): LNHNV, YYDKDF (reference sequence). CDR3 size: 16 residues. V lost 2 bases and J 0 bases, leaving 8 bases between the germline ends. The CDR3 DNA is TGTGCCACCAGCAGAAAGACTGGCTCTGGGGCCAACGTCCTGACTTTC. Its translation: CATSRKTGSGANVLTF.

To note about this clone: Being one base from a much bigger clone, this may be a read error. This same CDR3 is encoded by further DNA sequences in the sample. This rearrangement joins TRBV11-2 to TRBJ2-5; D gene ambiguous. The CDR3 contains 11 residues. V was shortened by 3 bases and J by 4 bases, with 3 bases between the two germline ends. Germline V gives CDR1 SGHAT, CDR2 FQNNGV. CDR3 bases: TGTGCCAGCAGCTTGGGAGAGACCCAGTACTTC. Its translation is CASSLGETQYF. Combining the CDR3 with reference TRBV11-2 and TRBJ2-5 gives the whole variable domain EAGVAQSPRYKIIEKRQSVAFWCNPISGHATLYWYQQILGQGPKLLIQFQNNGVVDDSQLPKDRFSAERLKGVDSTLKIQPAKLEDSAVYLCASSLGETQYFGPGTRLLVL.